This TCR beta chain was identified during a study of regulatory T cells in long-lasting Graves disease. This clonotype was detected ten times or more. To make TCR beta libraries, researchers used iRepertoire HTBI primers and Arm-PCR of CDR3 regions. TCRdb fed the multiplex PCR reads into MiXCR, producing one record per CDR3 protein. The table shows around 460,000 distinct CDR3 sequences, with roughly 15% occurring only once. With 5 bases removed from V and 8 bases from J, the gap between germline ends came to 22 bases. Germline CDR1 is SGHTS and CDR2 is YDEGEE. This CDR3 is built from 16 residues. The sample's time point: newly diagnosed GD, antithyroid drugs for less than 3 months. RNA isolated from PBMCs was used to make the TCR library. These data were also reused for a study on T cells in Graves' hyperthyroidism and ophthalmopathy.

This clonotype was obtained from a woman aged 50 to 60 with Graves disease. The chain carries TRBV5-8 and TRBJ1-4; D not resolved. Material: peripheral blood mononuclear cells (PBMCs), obtained at new diagnosis, from a patient treated with antithyroid drugs. The CDR3: CASSSLKLGQREKLFF. As DNA, the CDR3 is TGTGCCAGCAGTTCACTAAAGCTAGGCCAAAGGGAAAAACTGTTTTTT. Supplemented by reference TRBV5-8 and TRBJ1-4, the full variable domain reads EAGVTQSPTHLIKTRGQQATLRCSPISGHTSVYWYQQALGLGLQFLLWYDEGEERNRGNFPPRFSGRQFPNYSSELNVNALELEDSALYLCASSSLKLGQREKLFFGSGTQLSVL.